A selection of T cell receptor beta chains follows, all from one sample in a study of CD8 T cells in Susac syndrome. TCRdb used MiXCR to reprocess the immunoSEQ multiplex PCR reads, holding one entry per CDR3 protein. The repertoire holds about 66,000 distinct CDR3 sequences, about 94% seen once, with about 0.61% in the top ten. Sequenced input: CD8+ T cells from PBMCs. The receptor source for this set is a human donor with multiple sclerosis. The CDR3 runs from the conserved cysteine through the conserved F or W. The D gene is left open where the match is weak. Only part of the rows carry a size: once, few, many, or a class if the clone is expanded.

TRBJ2-7	.	TRBV6-5	.	TGTGCCAGCAGTACCAACAAGAACTTCTACGAGCAGTACTTC	CASSTNKNFYEQYF
TRBJ1-6	.	TRBV27	.	TGTGCCAGCAGTCAACTGACAGACTATAATTCACCCCTCCACTTT	CASSQLTDYNSPLHF
TRBJ2-7	.	TRBV30	few	TGTGCCTGGAGTGGGACAGCCGAAGCCTACGAGCAGTACTTC	CAWSGTAEAYEQYF
TRBJ2-4	TRBD1	TRBV13	.	TGTGCCAGCAGCTTAGGGGACAGGGGAAACATTCAGTACTTC	CASSLGDRGNIQYF
TRBJ2-1	.	TRBV29-1	.	TGCAGCGTTGAAGTCAGGGACCGATACAATGAGCAGTTCTTC	CSVEVRDRYNEQFF
TRBJ2-7	TRBD2	TRBV4-1	.	TGCGCCAGCAGCCAAGGGGCCGGGACTAGCGCTACCGAGCAGTACTTC	CASSQGAGTSATEQYF
TRBJ1-1	.	TRBV9	.	TGTGCCAGCAGCGTAAGGGGGAACCCGAACACTGAAGCTTTCTTT	CASSVRGNPNTEAFF
TRBJ2-2	.	TRBV3-1	.	TGTGCCAGCACCCTCTCCACCGGGGAGCTGTTTTTT	CASTLSTGELFF
TRBJ2-5	.	TRBV9	.	TGTGCCAGCAGCGTAGCGGGTGGGAAAGAGACCCAGTACTTC	CASSVAGGKETQYF
TRBJ2-7	.	TRBV15	.	TGTGCCACCAGCAGCAGCATTGGGGAGCAGTACTTC	CATSSSIGEQYF
TRBJ2-3	.	TRBV7-9	.	TGTGCCAGCATCTCCACAGATACGCAGTATTTT	CASISTDTQYF
TRBJ1-2	.	TRBV7-9	.	TGTGCCAGCAGCTTAGATCGGTCAGGATGGGGCTACACCTTC	CASSLDRSGWGYTF
TRBJ1-1	.	TRBV4-1	.	TGCGCCAGCAGCCAAGAGATGGGTCTTACTGAAGCTTTCTTT	CASSQEMGLTEAFF
TRBJ2-7	.	TRBV20-1	.	TGCAGTGCTAGGGAAAGGGGCTACGAGCAGTACTTC	CSARERGYEQYF
TRBJ2-2	TRBD1	TRBV20-1	.	TGCAGTGCTCAGCCCTCACAGGGGACCGGGGAGCTGTTTTTT	CSAQPSQGTGELFF
TRBJ1-1	TRBD1	TRBV27	.	TGTGCCAGCAGTTCGGGACAGGGACCTACTGAAGCTTTCTTT	CASSSGQGPTEAFF